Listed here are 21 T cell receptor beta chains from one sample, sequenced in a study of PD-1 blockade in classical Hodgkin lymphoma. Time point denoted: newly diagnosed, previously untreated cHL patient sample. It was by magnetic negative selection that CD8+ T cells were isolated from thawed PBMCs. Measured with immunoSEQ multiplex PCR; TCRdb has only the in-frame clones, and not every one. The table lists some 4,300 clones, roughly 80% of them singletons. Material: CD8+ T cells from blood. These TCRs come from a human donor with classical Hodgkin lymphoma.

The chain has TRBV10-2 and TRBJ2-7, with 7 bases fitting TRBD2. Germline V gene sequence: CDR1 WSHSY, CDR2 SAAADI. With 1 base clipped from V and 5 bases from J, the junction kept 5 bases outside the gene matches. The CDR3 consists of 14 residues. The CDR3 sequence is CASSEYGAGDEQYF. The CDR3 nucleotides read TGCGCCAGCAGTGAGTACGGGGCGGGAGACGAGCAGTACTTC.

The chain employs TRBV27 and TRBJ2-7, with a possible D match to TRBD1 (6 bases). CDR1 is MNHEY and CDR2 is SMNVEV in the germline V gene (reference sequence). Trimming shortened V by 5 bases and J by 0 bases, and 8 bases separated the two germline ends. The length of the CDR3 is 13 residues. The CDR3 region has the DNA TGTGCCAGCAGTCGGGACAACTCCTACGAGCAGTACTTC. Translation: CASSRDNSYEQYF.

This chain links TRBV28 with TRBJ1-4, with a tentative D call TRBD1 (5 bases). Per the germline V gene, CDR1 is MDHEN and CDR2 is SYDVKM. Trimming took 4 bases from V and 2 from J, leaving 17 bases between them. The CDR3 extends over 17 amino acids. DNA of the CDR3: TGTGCCAGCAGTTCCCCCGGGCAGGGCGTTACTAATGAAAAACTGTTTTTT. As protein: CASSSPGQGVTNEKLFF.

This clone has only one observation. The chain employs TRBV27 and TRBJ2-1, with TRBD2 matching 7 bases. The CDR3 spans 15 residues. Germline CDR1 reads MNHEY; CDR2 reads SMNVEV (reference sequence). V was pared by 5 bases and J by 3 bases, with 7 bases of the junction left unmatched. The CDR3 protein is CASSTREGGYNEQFF. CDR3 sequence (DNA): TGTGCCAGCAGTACCAGGGAGGGAGGCTACAATGAGCAGTTCTTC.

CDR3 nucleotide sequence: TGTGCCAGCAGCTTAGCCACAGGCTACCTTCACGAGCAGTACTTC. Protein sequence: CASSLATGYLHEQYF. V gene TRBV11-1 combines with J gene TRBJ2-7, with D perhaps TRBD1 (5 bases). Trimming removed 0 bases at V and 5 bases at J, with 14 bases between. The CDR3 runs to 15 residues. The germline gives CDR1 SGHAT, CDR2 FQDESV (reference sequence). Drawing the rest from reference TRBV11-1 and TRBJ2-7, the complete variable domain is EAEVAQSPRYKITEKSQAVAFWCDPISGHATLYWYRQILGQGPELLVQFQDESVVDDSQLPKDRFSAERLKGVDSTLKIQPAELGDSAMYLCASSLATGYLHEQYFGPGTRLTVT.

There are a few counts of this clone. CDR3 sequence (DNA): TGCGCCAGCAGCTGGACAGGACCGAGCACTGAAGCTTTCTTT. Residues: CASSWTGPSTEAFF. The chain combines TRBV5-1 with TRBJ1-1; 7 nucleotides match TRBD1. The germline CDR1 and CDR2 sequences are SGHRS and YFSETQ. The CDR3 has 14 residues. Germline trimming cut 3 bases from V and 4 bases from J; bases unmatched to any gene: 6.

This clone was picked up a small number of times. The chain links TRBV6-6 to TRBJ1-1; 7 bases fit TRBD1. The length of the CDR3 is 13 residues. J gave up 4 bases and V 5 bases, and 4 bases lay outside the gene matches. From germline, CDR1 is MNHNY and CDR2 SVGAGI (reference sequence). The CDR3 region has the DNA TGTGCCAGCAGTCCCGGGACAGCCACTGAAGCTTTCTTT. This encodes CASSPGTATEAFF.

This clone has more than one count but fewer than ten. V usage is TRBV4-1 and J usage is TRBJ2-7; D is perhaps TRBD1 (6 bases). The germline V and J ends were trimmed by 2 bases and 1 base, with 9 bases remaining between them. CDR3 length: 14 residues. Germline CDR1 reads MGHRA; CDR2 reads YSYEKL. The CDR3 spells CASSQQDRSYEQYF. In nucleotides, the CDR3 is TGCGCCAGCAGCCAACAGGACAGATCCTACGAGCAGTACTTC.

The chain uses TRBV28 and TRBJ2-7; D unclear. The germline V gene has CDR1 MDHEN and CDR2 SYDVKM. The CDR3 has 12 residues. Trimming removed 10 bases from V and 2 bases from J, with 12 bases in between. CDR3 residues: CATMDPTYEQYF. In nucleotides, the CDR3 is TGTGCCACCATGGACCCGACCTACGAGCAGTACTTC.

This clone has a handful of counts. The DNA of the CDR3 is TGTGCCAGTGGTCAGACCTCCTACGAGCAGTACTTC. Protein sequence: CASGQTSYEQYF. J is TRBJ2-7 and V is TRBV2; D remains ambiguous. The CDR3 consists of 12 residues. Trimming cost V 9 bases and J 0 bases, with 9 bases left between them. Germline assignment: CDR1 SNHLY and CDR2 FYNNEI.

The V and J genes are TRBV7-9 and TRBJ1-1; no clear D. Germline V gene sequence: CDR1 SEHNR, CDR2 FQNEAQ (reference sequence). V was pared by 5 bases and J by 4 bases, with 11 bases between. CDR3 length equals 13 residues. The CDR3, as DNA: TGTGCCAGCAGCCCGCGGGTTGGCACTGAAGCTTTCTTT. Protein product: CASSPRVGTEAFF.

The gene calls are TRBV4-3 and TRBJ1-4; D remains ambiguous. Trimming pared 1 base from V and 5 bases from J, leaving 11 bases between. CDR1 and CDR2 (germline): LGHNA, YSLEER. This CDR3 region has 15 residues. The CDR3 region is CASSQGIRGNEKLFF. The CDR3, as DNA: TGCGCCAGCAGCCAAGGCATCCGTGGAAATGAAAAACTGTTTTTT.

CDR3 amino acids: CASSLGSRSSYEQYF. CDR3 bases: TGTGCCAGCAGTTTAGGGAGCAGGTCTTCCTACGAGCAGTACTTC. The chain uses TRBV28 and TRBJ2-7; tentative D call: TRBD2 (5 bases). Deletions cut 2 bases from V and 1 base from J, with 12 bases between. CDR1 is MDHEN, CDR2 SYDVKM, per germline. There are 15 residues in the CDR3. The whole variable domain, filled in from reference TRBV28 and TRBJ2-7, reads DVKVTQSSRYLVKRTGEKVFLECVQDMDHENMFWYRQDPGLGLRLIYFSYDVKMKEKGDIPEGYSVSREKKERFSLILESASTNQTSMYLCASSLGSRSSYEQYFGPGTRLTVT.

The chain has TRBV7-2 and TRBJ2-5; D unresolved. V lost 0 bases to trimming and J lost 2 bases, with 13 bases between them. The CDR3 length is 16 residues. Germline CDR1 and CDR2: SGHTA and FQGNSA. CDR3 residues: CASSLAGRALQETQYF. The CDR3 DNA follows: TGTGCCAGCAGCTTAGCAGGCCGGGCCCTACAAGAGACCCAGTACTTC.

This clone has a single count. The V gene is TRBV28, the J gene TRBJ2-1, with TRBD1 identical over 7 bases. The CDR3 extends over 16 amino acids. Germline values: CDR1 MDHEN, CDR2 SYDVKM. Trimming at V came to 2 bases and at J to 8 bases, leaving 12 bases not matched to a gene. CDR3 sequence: CASSLRSTGDTHEQFF. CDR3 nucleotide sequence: TGTGCCAGCAGTTTACGGTCAACAGGGGATACACATGAGCAGTTCTTC. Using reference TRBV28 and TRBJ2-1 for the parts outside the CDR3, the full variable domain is DVKVTQSSRYLVKRTGEKVFLECVQDMDHENMFWYRQDPGLGLRLIYFSYDVKMKEKGDIPEGYSVSREKKERFSLILESASTNQTSMYLCASSLRSTGDTHEQFFGPGTRLTVL.

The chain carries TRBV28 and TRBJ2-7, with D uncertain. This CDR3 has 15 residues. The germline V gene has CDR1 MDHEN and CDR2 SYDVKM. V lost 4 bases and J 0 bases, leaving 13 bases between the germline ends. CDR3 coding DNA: TGTGCCAGCAGTTCGGGCGTCAGATTCTCCTACGAGCAGTACTTC. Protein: CASSSGVRFSYEQYF.

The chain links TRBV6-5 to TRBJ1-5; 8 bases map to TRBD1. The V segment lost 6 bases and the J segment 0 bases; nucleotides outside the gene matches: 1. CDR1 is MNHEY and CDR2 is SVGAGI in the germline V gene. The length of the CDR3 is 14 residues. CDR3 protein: CASRQGVSNQPQHF. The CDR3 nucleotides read TGTGCCAGCAGACAGGGGGTTAGCAATCAGCCCCAGCATTTT.

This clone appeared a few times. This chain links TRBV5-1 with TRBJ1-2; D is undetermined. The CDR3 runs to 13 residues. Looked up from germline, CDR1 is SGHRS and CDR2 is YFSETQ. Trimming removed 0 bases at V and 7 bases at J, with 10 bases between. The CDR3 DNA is TGCGCCAGCAGCTTGGTTCTGGTGGGTGGCTACACCTTC. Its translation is CASSLVLVGGYTF.

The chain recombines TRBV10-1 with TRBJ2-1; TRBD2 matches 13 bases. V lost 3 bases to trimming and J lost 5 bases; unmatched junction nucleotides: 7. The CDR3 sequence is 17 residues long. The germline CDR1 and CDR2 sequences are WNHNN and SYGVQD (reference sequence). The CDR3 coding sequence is TGCGCCAGCAGTGATCCGGGACTAGCGGGATTCAACAATGAGCAGTTCTTC. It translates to CASSDPGLAGFNNEQFF.

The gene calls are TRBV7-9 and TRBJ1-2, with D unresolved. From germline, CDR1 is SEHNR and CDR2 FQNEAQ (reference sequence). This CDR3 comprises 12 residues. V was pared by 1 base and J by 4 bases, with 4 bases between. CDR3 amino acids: CASSLGGYGYTF. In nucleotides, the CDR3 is TGTGCCAGCAGCTTAGGTGGCTATGGCTACACCTTC.

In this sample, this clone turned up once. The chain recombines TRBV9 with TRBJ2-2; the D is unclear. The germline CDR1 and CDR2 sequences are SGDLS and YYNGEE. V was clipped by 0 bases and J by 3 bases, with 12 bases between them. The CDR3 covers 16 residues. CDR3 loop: CASSVGGRSDTGELFF. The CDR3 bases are TGTGCCAGCAGCGTAGGTGGCCGTTCGGACACCGGGGAGCTGTTTTTT.